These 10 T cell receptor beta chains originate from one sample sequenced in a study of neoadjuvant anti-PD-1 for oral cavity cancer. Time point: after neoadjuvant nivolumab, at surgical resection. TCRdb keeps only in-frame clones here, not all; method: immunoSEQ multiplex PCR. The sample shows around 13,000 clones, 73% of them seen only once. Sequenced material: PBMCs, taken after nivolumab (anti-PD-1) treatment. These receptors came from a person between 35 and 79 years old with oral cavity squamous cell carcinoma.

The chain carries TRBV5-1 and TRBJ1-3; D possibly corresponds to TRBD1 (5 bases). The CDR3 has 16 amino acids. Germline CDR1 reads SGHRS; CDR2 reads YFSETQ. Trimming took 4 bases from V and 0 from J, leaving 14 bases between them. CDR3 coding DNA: TGCGCCAGCAGCCAGGGACTCACCTCCTCTGGAAACACCATATATTTT. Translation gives CASSQGLTSSGNTIYF. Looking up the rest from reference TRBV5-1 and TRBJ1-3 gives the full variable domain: KAGVTQTPRYLIKTRGQQVTLSCSPISGHRSVSWYQQTPGQGLQFLFEYFSETQRNKGNFPGRFSGRQFSNSRSEMNVSTLELGDSALYLCASSQGLTSSGNTIYFGEGSWLTVV.

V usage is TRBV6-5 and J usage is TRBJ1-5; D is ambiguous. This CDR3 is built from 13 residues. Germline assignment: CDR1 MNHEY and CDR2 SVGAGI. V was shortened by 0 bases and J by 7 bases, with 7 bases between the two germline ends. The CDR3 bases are TGTGCCAGCAGTTACTCGGTGGGGCAGCCCCAGCATTTT. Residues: CASSYSVGQPQHF.

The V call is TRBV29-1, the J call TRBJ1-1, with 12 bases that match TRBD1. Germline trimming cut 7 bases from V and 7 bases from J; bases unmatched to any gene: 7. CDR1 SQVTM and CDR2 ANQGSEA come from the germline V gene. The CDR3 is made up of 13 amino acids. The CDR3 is CSGMGQGAIEAFF. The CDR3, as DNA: TGCAGCGGTATGGGACAGGGGGCAATTGAAGCTTTCTTT.

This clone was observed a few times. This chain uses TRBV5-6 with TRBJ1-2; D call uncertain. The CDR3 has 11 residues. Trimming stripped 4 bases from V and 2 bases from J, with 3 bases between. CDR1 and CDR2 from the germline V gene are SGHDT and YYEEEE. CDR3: CASSGNYGYTF. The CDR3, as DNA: TGTGCCAGCAGCGGCAACTATGGCTACACCTTC.

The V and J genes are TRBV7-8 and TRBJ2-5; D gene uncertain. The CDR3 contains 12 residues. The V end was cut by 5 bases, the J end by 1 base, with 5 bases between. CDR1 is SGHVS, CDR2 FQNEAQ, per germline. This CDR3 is CASSVLQETQYF. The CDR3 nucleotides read TGTGCCAGCAGCGTACTCCAAGAGACCCAGTACTTC.

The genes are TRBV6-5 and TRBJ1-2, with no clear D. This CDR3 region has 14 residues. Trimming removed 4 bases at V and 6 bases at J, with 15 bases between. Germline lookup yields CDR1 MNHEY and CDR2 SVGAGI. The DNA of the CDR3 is TGTGCCAGCAGTTTCGGACTCCCGGCGGATGGCTACACCTTC. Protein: CASSFGLPADGYTF.

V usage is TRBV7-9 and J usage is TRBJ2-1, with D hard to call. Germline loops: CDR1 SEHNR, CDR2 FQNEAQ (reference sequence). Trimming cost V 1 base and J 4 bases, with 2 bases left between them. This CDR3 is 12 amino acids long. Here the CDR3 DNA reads TGTGCCAGCAGCTTAGGTTACAATGAGCAGTTCTTC. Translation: CASSLGYNEQFF.

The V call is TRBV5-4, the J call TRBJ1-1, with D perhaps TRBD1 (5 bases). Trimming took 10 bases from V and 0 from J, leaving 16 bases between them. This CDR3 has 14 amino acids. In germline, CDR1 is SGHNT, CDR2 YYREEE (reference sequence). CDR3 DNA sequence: TGTGCCTCTCGGGGGGAGGGAGTGAACACTGAAGCTTTCTTT. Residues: CASRGEGVNTEAFF.

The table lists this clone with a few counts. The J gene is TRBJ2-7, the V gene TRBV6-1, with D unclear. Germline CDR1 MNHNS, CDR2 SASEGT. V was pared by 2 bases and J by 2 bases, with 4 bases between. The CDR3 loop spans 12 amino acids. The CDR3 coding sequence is TGTGCCAGCAGTGAATGGACCTACGAGCAGTACTTC. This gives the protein CASSEWTYEQYF.

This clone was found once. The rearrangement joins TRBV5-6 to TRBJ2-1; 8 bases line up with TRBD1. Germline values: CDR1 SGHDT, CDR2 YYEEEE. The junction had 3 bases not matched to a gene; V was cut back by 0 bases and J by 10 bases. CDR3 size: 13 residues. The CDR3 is CASSLGQGLEQFF. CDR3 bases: TGTGCCAGCAGCTTGGGACAGGGGCTCGAGCAGTTCTTC.